This T cell receptor beta chain was obtained from a study of CD8 T cells in ankylosing spondylitis. Each CDR3 protein gets one entry after TCRdb re-called the 5' RACE reads with MiXCR. The sample consists of approximately 350,000 distinct CDR3 sequences, approximately 22% of them appearing once. The sequenced sample consisted of blood, either unsorted or a sorted T cell fraction (not recorded which). The sequence was collected from a male donor with ankylosing spondylitis or in good health (not recorded which).

CDR3 DNA: TGTGCCAGCAGCCGAGAAGGGGTCTCGGGGTACGAGCAGTACTTC. It translates to CASSREGVSGYEQYF. The genes are TRBV7-9 and TRBJ2-7; D is perhaps TRBD1 or TRBD2 (5 bases each). The CDR3 loop spans 15 amino acids. Between the trimmed V and J ends, which lost 5 bases and 4 bases, there was a span of 18 bases. From germline, CDR1 is SEHNR and CDR2 FQNEAQ (reference sequence).